This paragraph reports one TCR beta chain. Looked up from germline, CDR1 is LGHDT and CDR2 is YNNKEL (reference sequence). CDR3 size: 17 residues. The trim removed 0 bases at V and 1 base at J, leaving 2 bases unmatched. These data are taken from a study of blood T cell repertoires in COVID-19. For the study at large: COVID-19 samples collected from the United States, Italy and Spain covered acute and convalescent phases.

As processed by the authors: Estimates of nucleated cell counts were drawn from the amplification of reference gene primers. The data were produced by immunoSEQ multiplex PCR, yet TCRdb's version contains in-frame clones alone and is incomplete. V and J calls and clone size follow that table, whereas D and trimming were derived from the DNA. The sample lists around 200,000 clones; around 85% were seen once. Recruits, aged about 18 to 89 years, lived in around 24 US areas. Sample: PBMCs or T cells enriched from blood (not recorded which). This chain joins TRBV3-1 (or the pseudogene TRBV3-2) and TRBJ2-2; 10 nucleotides match TRBD2. This TCR came from a middle-aged man who had recovered from COVID-19. The CDR3 loop is CASSQDRTSGNTGELFF. Here the CDR3 DNA reads TGTGCCAGCAGCCAAGATCGGACTAGCGGGAACACCGGGGAGCTGTTTTTT.